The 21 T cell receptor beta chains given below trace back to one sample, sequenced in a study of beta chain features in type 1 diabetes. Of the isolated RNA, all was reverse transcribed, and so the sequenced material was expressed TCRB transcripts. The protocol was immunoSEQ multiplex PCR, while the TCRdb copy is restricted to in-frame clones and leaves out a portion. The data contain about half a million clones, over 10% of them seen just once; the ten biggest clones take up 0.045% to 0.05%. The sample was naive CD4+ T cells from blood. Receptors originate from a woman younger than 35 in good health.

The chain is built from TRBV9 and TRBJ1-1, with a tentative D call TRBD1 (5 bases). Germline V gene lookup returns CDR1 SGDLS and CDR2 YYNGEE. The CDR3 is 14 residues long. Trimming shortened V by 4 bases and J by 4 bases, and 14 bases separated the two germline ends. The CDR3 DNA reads TGTGCCAGCAGCTCAGGACCTGGGGGCACTGAAGCTTTCTTT. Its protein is CASSSGPGGTEAFF.

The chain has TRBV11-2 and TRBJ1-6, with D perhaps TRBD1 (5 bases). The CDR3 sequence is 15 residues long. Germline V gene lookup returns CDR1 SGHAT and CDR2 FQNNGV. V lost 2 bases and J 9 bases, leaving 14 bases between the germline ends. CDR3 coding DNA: TGTGCCAGCAGCTTATGGGCAGGGTCCGCTTCACCCCTCCACTTT. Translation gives CASSLWAGSASPLHF.

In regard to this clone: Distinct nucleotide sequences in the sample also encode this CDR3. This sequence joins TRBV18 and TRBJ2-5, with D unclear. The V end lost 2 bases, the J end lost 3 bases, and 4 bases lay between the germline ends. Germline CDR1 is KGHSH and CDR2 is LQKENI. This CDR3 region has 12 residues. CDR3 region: CASSPAEETQYF. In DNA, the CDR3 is TGTGCCAGCTCACCAGCGGAAGAGACCCAGTACTTC.

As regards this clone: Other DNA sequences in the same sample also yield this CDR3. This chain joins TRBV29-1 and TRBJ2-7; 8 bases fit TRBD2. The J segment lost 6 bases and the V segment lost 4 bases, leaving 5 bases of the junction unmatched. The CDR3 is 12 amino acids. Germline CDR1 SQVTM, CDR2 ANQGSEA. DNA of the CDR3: TGCAGCGTTGCGGGCAGCGGGGGCGAGCAGTACGTC. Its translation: CSVAGSGGEQYV.

CDR3 amino acids: CASSTTVGADTQYF. The DNA for the CDR3 is TGTGCCAGCAGCACCACCGTAGGAGCAGATACGCAGTATTTT. This rearrangement joins TRBV11-2 to TRBJ2-3; D is unclear. The V and J ends lost 5 bases and 4 bases respectively, with 13 bases between them. Per the germline V gene, CDR1 is SGHAT and CDR2 is FQNNGV. This CDR3 spans 14 amino acids.

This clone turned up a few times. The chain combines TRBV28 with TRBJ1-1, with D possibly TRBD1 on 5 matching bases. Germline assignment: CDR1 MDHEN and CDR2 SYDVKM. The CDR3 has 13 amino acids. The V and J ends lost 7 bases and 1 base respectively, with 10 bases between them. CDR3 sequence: CASIRTPNTEAFF. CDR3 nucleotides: TGTGCCAGCATCAGGACACCGAACACTGAAGCTTTCTTT.

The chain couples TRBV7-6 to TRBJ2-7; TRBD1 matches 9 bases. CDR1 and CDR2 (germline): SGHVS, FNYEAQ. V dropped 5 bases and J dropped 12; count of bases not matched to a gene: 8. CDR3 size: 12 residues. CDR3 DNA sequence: TGTGCCAGCAGCATCACAGGGGGCAGTCGGTACTTC. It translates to CASSITGGSRYF.

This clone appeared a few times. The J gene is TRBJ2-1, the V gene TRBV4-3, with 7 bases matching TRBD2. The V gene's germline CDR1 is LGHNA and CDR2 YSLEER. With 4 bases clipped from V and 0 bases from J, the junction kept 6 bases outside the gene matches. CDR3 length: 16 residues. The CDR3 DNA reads TGCGCCAGCAGCCGGGTGCGGGGGAGCTCCTACAATGAGCAGTTCTTC. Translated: CASSRVRGSSYNEQFF.

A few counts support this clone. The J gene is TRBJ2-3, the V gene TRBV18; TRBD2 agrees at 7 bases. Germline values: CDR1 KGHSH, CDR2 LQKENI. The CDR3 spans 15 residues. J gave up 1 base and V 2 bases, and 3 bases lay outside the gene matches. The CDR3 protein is CASSPRLAGTDTQYF. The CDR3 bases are TGTGCCAGCTCACCAAGGCTAGCGGGCACAGATACGCAGTATTTT.

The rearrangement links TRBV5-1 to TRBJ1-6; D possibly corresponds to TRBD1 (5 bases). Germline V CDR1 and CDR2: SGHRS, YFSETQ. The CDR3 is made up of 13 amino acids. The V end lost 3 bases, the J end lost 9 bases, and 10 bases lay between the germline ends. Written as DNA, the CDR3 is TGCGCCAGCAGCTCGGAAACAGGTTCACCCCTCCACTTT. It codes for CASSSETGSPLHF.

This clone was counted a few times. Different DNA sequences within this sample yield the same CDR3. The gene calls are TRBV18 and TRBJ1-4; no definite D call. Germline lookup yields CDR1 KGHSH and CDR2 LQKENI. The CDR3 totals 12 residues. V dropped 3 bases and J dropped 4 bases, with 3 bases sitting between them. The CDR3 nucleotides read TGTGCCAGCTCACCTCTTAATGAAAAACTGTTTTTT. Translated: CASSPLNEKLFF.

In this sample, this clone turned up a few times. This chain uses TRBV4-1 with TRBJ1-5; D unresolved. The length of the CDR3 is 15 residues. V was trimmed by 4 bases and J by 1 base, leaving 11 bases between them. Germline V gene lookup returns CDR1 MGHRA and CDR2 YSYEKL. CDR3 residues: CASSRLQLSNQPQHF. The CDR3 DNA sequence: TGCGCCAGCAGCCGGCTGCAGCTAAGCAATCAGCCCCAGCATTTT.

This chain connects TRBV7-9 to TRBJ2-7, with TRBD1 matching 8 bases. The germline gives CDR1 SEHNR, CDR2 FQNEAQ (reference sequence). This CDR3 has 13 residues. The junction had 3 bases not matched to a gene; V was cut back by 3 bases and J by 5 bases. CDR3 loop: CASSLTGAHEQYF. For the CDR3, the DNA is TGTGCCAGCAGCTTGACAGGGGCCCACGAGCAGTACTTC.

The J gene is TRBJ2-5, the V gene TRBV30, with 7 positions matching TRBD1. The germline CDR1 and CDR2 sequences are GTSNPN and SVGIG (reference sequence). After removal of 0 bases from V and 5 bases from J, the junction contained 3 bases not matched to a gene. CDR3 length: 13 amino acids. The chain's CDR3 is CAWSVRGQETQYF. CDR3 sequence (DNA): TGTGCCTGGAGTGTACGGGGACAGGAGACCCAGTACTTC.

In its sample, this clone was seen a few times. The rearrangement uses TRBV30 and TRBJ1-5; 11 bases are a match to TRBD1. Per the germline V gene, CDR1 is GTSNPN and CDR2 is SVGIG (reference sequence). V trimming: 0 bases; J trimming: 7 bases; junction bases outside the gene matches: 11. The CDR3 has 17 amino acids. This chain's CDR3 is CAWSVARTGGRGQPQHF. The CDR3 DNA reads TGTGCCTGGAGTGTTGCCCGGACAGGGGGCAGGGGCCAGCCCCAGCATTTT.

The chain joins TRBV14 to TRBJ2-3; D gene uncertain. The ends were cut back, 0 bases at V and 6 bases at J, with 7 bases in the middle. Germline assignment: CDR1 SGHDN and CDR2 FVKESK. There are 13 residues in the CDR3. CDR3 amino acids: CASSQDLVDTQYF. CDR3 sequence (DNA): TGTGCCAGCAGCCAAGATCTCGTCGATACGCAGTATTTT. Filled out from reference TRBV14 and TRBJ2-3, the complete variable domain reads EAGVTQFPSHSVIEKGQTVTLRCDPISGHDNLYWYRRVMGKEIKFLLHFVKESKQDESGMPNNRFLAERTGGTYSTLKVQPAELEDSGVYFCASSQDLVDTQYFGPGTRLTVL.

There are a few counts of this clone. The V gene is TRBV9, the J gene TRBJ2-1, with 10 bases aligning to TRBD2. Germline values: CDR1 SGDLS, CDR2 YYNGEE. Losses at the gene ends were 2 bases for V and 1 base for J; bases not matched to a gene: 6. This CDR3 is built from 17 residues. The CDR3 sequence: CASSVTLAGESYNEQFF. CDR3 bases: TGTGCCAGCAGCGTTACCCTAGCGGGGGAATCCTACAATGAGCAGTTCTTC. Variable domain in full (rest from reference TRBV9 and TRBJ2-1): DSGVTQTPKHLITATGQRVTLRCSPRSGDLSVYWYQQSLDQGLQFLIQYYNGEERAKGNILERFSAQQFPDLHSELNLSSLELGDSALYFCASSVTLAGESYNEQFFGPGTRLTVL.

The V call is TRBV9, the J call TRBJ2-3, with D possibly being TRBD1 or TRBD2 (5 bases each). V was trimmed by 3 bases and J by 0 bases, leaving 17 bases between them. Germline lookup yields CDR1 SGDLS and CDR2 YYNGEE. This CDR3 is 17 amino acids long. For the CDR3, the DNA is TGTGCCAGCAGCGCAGGAGACAGCGGCCCTAGCACAGATACGCAGTATTTT. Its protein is CASSAGDSGPSTDTQYF.

As DNA, the CDR3 is TGTGCCAGTAGTATTGATGTAGCTAGTTGGTACGAGCAGTACTTC. Its protein product is CASSIDVASWYEQYF. The J gene is TRBJ2-7, the V gene TRBV19; D not resolved. Trimming removed 3 bases at V and 4 bases at J, with 16 bases between. There are 15 residues in the CDR3. CDR1 is LNHDA and CDR2 is SQIVND in the germline V gene (reference sequence).

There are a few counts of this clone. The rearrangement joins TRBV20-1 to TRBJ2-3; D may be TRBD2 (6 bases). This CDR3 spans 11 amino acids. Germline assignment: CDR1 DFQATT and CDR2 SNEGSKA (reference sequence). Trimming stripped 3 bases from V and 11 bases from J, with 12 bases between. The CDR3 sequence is CSASGGTLQYF. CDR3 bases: TGCAGTGCTAGCGGCGGGACTCTGCAGTATTTT.

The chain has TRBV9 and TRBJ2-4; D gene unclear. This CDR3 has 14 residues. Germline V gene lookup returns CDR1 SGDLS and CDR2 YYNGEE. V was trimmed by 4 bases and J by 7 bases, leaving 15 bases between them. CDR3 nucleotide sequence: TGTGCCAGCAGCCCTCGCAACGATGGGAACATTCAGTACTTC. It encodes CASSPRNDGNIQYF.